The 11 T cell receptor beta chains below come from one sample, sequenced in a study of shared clonotypes between healthy human individuals. Method: immunoSEQ multiplex PCR; TCRdb's copy keeps in-frame clones and lacks some. The sample includes around 940,000 clones, over 60% of them seen just once. What was sequenced was memory CD4+ T cells sorted from blood. Subset in this sample: CD45RA-negative fraction. The source is a man younger than 30 in good health.

This sequence joins TRBV28 and TRBJ1-4; 7 bases line up with TRBD1. This CDR3 has 17 amino acids. CDR1 MDHEN and CDR2 SYDVKM come from the germline V gene. Germline trimming cut 3 bases from V and 5 bases from J; bases unmatched to any gene: 12. CDR3 DNA sequence: TGTGCCAGCAGTTTGTCCAGGGGGGGCAGTTGGAATGAAAAACTGTTTTTT. It specifies CASSLSRGGSWNEKLFF.

This chain connects TRBV4-1 to TRBJ2-5; D assignment may be TRBD1 or TRBD2 (5 bases each). The V gene's germline CDR1 is MGHRA and CDR2 YSYEKL. The CDR3 contains 13 residues. Trimming took 1 base from V and 5 from J, leaving 8 bases between them. This CDR3 is CASSQGGWETQYF. CDR3 coding DNA: TGCGCCAGCAGCCAAGGGGGGTGGGAGACCCAGTACTTC.

The chain employs TRBV9 and TRBJ2-7; no firm D call. This CDR3 has 15 amino acids. The V gene lost 0 bases and the J gene lost 4 bases, with 14 bases spanning the gap. Looked up from germline, CDR1 is SGDLS and CDR2 is YYNGEE. In DNA form, the CDR3 reads TGTGCCAGCAGCGTAGCGGTTCAGCCAGGTTACGAGCAGTACTTC. Protein: CASSVAVQPGYEQYF.

This chain links TRBV5-8 with TRBJ1-2; weak D call: TRBD1 (5 bases). Germline V gene sequence: CDR1 SGHTS, CDR2 YDEGEE. V was pared by 0 bases and J by 4 bases, with 16 bases between. The CDR3 extends over 16 amino acids. CDR3 loop: CASSLGGKGLSYGYTF. CDR3 nucleotides: TGTGCCAGCAGCTTGGGAGGAAAGGGACTGTCCTATGGCTACACCTTC. The entire variable domain, with the rest obtained from reference TRBV5-8 and TRBJ1-2, is as follows: EAGVTQSPTHLIKTRGQQATLRCSPISGHTSVYWYQQALGLGLQFLLWYDEGEERNRGNFPPRFSGRQFPNYSSELNVNALELEDSALYLCASSLGGKGLSYGYTFGSGTRLTVV.

This chain links TRBV6-1 with TRBJ1-5; 9 nucleotides match TRBD1. The CDR3 is 15 residues long. The germline V gene has CDR1 MNHNS and CDR2 SASEGT. Trimming cost V 4 bases and J 8 bases; bases outside gene matches: 9. In DNA, the CDR3 is TGTGCCAGCAGTGGGGGACAGGGACGGGTTAAGCCCCAGCATTTT. Encoded protein: CASSGGQGRVKPQHF.

This sequence joins TRBV7-2 and TRBJ2-2; D is possibly TRBD2 (6 bases). Germline CDR1 is SGHTA and CDR2 is FQGNSA. The V and J ends lost 3 bases and 7 bases respectively, with 18 bases between them. The CDR3 has 16 residues. The CDR3 reads CASSLWAGPSGGELFF. The CDR3 region has the DNA TGTGCCAGCAGCTTGTGGGCGGGGCCTTCGGGCGGGGAGCTGTTTTTT.

With respect to this clone: This sample also contains other DNA sequences that code for the same CDR3. The gene calls are TRBV15 and TRBJ2-5; 8 positions agree with TRBD2. J lost 2 bases, V lost 1 base, and 0 bases had no gene match. The CDR3 loop spans 14 amino acids. Per germline, CDR1 LNHNV and CDR2 YYDKDF (reference sequence). The CDR3 region is CATSRGLAQETQYF. CDR3 nucleotide sequence: TGTGCCACCAGCAGAGGACTAGCGCAAGAGACCCAGTACTTC.

At least ten counts were recorded for this clone. The genes are TRBV6-5 and TRBJ2-6; possible D gene TRBD2, 7 bases. The CDR3 has 16 amino acids. V was pared by 0 bases and J by 8 bases, with 14 bases between. From germline, CDR1 is MNHEY and CDR2 SVGAGI. The CDR3: CASSYSAGAGTNVLTF. DNA for the CDR3: TGTGCCAGCAGTTACTCGGCGGGGGCAGGGACCAACGTCCTGACTTTC.

This chain joins TRBV6-1 and TRBJ1-2; 8 nucleotides match TRBD1. Per germline, CDR1 MNHNS and CDR2 SASEGT. The CDR3 has 18 residues. J was trimmed by 6 bases and V by 3 bases; bases with no gene match: 18. DNA for the CDR3: TGTGCCAGCAGTGATTACTTCTTGCCGACAGGGGCGAATGATGGCTACACCTTC. It translates to CASSDYFLPTGANDGYTF.

The rearrangement links TRBV28 to TRBJ2-7, with TRBD2 identical over 12 bases. This CDR3 has 14 residues. Trimming cost V 5 bases and J 7 bases; bases outside gene matches: 6. CDR1 is MDHEN and CDR2 is SYDVKM in the germline V gene. CDR3 nucleotide sequence: TGTGCCAGCAGTCGGTCTGGGACTAGCGGGGAGCAGTACTTC. Translation gives CASSRSGTSGEQYF.

This chain uses TRBV10-3 with TRBJ2-3, with a weak D call TRBD2 (6 bases). The CDR3 is 13 residues long. V was cut by 10 bases and J by 2 bases, with 13 bases left in between. Germline V gene sequence: CDR1 ENHRY, CDR2 SYGVKD. The CDR3 here is CATISGLTDTQYF. CDR3 DNA: TGTGCCACTATAAGCGGGCTCACAGATACGCAGTATTTT.